The T cell receptor beta chain under discussion was sequenced for a study of T-cell memory formation after mild COVID-19. Study-wide context: Largely, the TCR clusters proved donor specific.

This clonotype has just a few counts. Its specificity is not known. Each CDR3 protein gets one entry after TCRdb re-called the 5' RACE reads with MiXCR. The sample lists roughly 100,000 distinct CDR3 sequences; approximately 13% were seen once. Trimming shortened V by 4 bases and J by 0 bases, and 16 bases separated the two germline ends. The CDR3 contains 16 residues. Germline V gene sequence: CDR1 SEHNR, CDR2 FQNEAQ (reference sequence). Whole-study results and caveats: Memory cells collected pre-infection included some clones that later responded, suggesting cross-reactive memory joined. Clones shrinking between day 15 and 85 showed a balanced CD4/CD8 split, and those that grew later tilted toward CD4+. What remained unconfirmed was the SARS-CoV-2 specificity of second-wave clones peaking on day 37.

The TCR sequence derives from an adult woman who had mild COVID-19 (a few samples of this study predate the infection). Cell type and time point are not known. V usage is TRBV7-9 and J usage is TRBJ2-7; D is unresolved. The sample was PBMCs or a T cell subset sorted from them (not recorded which). CDR3 in amino acids: CASSSAETVSSYEQYF. The CDR3 DNA follows: TGTGCCAGCAGCTCTGCCGAGACGGTAAGCTCCTACGAGCAGTACTTC.